One sample yielded the 10 T cell receptor beta chains listed below, sequenced in a study of T cell responses to AZD1222 COVID-19 vaccine. Profiling relied on immunoSEQ multiplex PCR, and the TCRdb table lists in-frame clones only, not all of them. The sample records 42,000 or so clones, around 90% being singletons. Here the sequenced sample was peripheral blood, taken 28 days after the second dose of the MenACWY control vaccine. Source of these receptors: an adult who received the MenACWY meningococcal vaccine as a control.

The chain combines TRBV9 with TRBJ2-3; D is unclear. This CDR3 spans 15 amino acids. CDR1 and CDR2 from the germline V gene are SGDLS and YYNGEE. V shed 3 bases and J shed 3 bases, with 14 bases lying between them. CDR3 sequence reads: CASSDAGYSTDTQYF. The CDR3 DNA sequence: TGTGCCAGCAGCGACGCCGGGTACAGTACAGATACGCAGTATTTT. Full variable domain (remainder filled in from reference TRBV9 and TRBJ2-3): DSGVTQTPKHLITATGQRVTLRCSPRSGDLSVYWYQQSLDQGLQFLIQYYNGEERAKGNILERFSAQQFPDLHSELNLSSLELGDSALYFCASSDAGYSTDTQYFGPGTRLTVL.

The CDR3 coding sequence is TGTGCCAGCAGCTTAAACCTAGCGGGGGGATTGAGAGAGACCCAGTACTTC. This codes for CASSLNLAGGLRETQYF. The chain combines TRBV13 with TRBJ2-5; 11 nucleotides align to TRBD2. The germline V gene encodes CDR1 PRHDT and CDR2 FYEKMQ (reference sequence). The CDR3 runs 17 residues. V was pared by 2 bases and J by 4 bases, with 9 bases of the junction left unmatched.

The CDR3, as DNA: TGTGCCAGTAGTATAGCTGTGGATTACGAGCAGTACTTC. The encoded protein is CASSIAVDYEQYF. This chain uses TRBV19 with TRBJ2-7; D gene uncertain. CDR1 is LNHDA and CDR2 is SQIVND in the germline V gene (reference sequence). This CDR3 has 13 amino acids. The germline V and J ends were trimmed by 1 base and 4 bases, with 8 bases remaining between them.

The chain employs TRBV25-1 and TRBJ1-2, with D maybe TRBD1 (5 bases). V lost 6 bases, J lost 7 bases, and 9 bases lay in between. Germline values: CDR1 MGHDK, CDR2 SYGVNS. The CDR3 totals 11 residues. The CDR3 DNA follows: TGTGCCAGCAGGGGGCCCGGTGGCTACACCTTC. Protein sequence: CASRGPGGYTF.

The chain links TRBV9 to TRBJ1-5; D perhaps matches TRBD1 (5 bases). Trimming left V 6 bases short and J 3 bases short, with 10 bases between. This CDR3 region has 13 residues. Germline V CDR1 and CDR2: SGDLS, YYNGEE. This CDR3 is CASTPRDNQPQHF. The CDR3 nucleotides read TGTGCCAGCACCCCCAGGGACAATCAGCCCCAGCATTTT.

The V gene is TRBV3-1 (or the pseudogene TRBV3-2), the J gene TRBJ1-1; D may be TRBD1 (5 bases). V gave up 3 bases and J gave up 6 bases, with 20 bases separating them. CDR1 LGHDT and CDR2 YNNKEL come from the germline V gene (reference sequence). The CDR3 has 16 residues. The CDR3 region has the DNA TGTGCCAGCAGCCAGGCCCTGAGGGCAGGGAAGGCTGAAGCTTTCTTT. Protein: CASSQALRAGKAEAFF.

The rearrangement links TRBV9 to TRBJ1-4; D is possibly TRBD1 (5 bases). This CDR3 spans 16 amino acids. The V gene's germline CDR1 is SGDLS and CDR2 YYNGEE. Trimming took off 4 bases at V and 8 bases at J, with 21 bases between the two ends. CDR3 nucleotides: TGTGCCAGCAGCCCAACGGTCGGGACCGTCGCCGAAAAACTGTTTTTT. This codes for CASSPTVGTVAEKLFF.

V gene TRBV19 combines with J gene TRBJ2-7; TRBD2 might be the D (5 bases). The CDR3 covers 13 residues. V lost 5 bases and J lost 5, with 13 bases in between. The germline gives CDR1 LNHDA, CDR2 SQIVND (reference sequence). CDR3 region: CASSLAGWDEQYF. As DNA, the CDR3 is TGTGCCAGTAGTCTAGCCGGGTGGGACGAGCAGTACTTC. The variable domain in full, with the rest retrieved from reference TRBV19 and TRBJ2-7, is DGGITQSPKYLFRKEGQNVTLSCEQNLNHDAMYWYRQDPGQGLRLIYYSQIVNDFQKGDIAEGYSVSREKKESFPLTVTSAQKNPTAFYLCASSLAGWDEQYFGPGTRLTVT.

This chain joins TRBV5-4 and TRBJ2-3, with 8 bases aligning to TRBD2. The length of the CDR3 is 17 residues. Germline V gene data show CDR1 as SGHNT and CDR2 as YYREEE (reference sequence). The V gene end was trimmed by 5 bases and the J gene end by 6 bases; junction bases not matched to a gene: 17. CDR3 loop: CASSPRGRSGSYDTQYF. The CDR3 DNA sequence: TGTGCCAGCAGTCCAAGGGGGAGGAGCGGGAGCTATGATACGCAGTATTTT.

The rearrangement uses TRBV7-3 and TRBJ2-5, with TRBD2 matching 8 bases. CDR3 length: 13 residues. With 5 bases clipped from V and 7 bases from J, the junction kept 6 bases outside the gene matches. CDR1 is SGHTA, CDR2 FQGTGA, per germline. The CDR3 DNA sequence: TGTGCCAGCAGCCCAGCGGGGGCCAGGACCCAGTACTTC. This sequence encodes CASSPAGARTQYF.